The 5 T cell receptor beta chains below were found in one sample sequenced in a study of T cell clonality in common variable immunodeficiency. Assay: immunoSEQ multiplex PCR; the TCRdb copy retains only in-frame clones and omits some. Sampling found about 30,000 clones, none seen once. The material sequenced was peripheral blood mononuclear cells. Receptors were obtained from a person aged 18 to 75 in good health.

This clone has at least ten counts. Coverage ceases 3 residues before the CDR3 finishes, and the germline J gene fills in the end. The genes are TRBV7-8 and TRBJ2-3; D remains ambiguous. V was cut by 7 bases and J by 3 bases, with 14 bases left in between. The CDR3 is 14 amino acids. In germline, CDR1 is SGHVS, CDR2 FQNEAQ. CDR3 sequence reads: CASTHRSLTDTQYF. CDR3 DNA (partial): TGTGCCAGCACCCATCGGTCTCTGACAGATACG.

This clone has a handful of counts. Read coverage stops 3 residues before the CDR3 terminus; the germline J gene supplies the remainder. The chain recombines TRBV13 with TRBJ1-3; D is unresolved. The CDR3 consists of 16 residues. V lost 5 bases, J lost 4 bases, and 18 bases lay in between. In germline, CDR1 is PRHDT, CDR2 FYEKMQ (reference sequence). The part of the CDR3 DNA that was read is TGTGCCAGCAGCCCCCGGGCCATCGCGGGGGGAAACACC. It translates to CASSPRAIAGGNT. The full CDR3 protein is CASSPRAIAGGNTIYF.

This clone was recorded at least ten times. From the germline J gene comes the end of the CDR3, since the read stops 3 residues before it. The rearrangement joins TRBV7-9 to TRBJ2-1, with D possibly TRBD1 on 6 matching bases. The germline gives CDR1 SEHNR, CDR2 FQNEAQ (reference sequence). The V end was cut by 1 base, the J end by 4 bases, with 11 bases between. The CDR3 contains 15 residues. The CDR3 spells CASSLEQGVYNEQFF. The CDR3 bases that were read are TGTGCCAGCAGCTTAGAACAGGGTGTTTACAATGAG.

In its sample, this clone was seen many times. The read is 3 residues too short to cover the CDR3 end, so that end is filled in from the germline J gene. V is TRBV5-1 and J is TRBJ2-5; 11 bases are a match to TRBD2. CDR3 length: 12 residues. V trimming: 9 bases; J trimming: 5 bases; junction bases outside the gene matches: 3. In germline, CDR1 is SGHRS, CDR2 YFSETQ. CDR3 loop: CATRTSGETQYF. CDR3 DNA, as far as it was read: TGCGCCACCCGGACTAGCGGGGAGACC. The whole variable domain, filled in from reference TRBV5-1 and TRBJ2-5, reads KAGVTQTPRYLIKTRGQQVTLSCSPISGHRSVSWYQQTPGQGLQFLFEYFSETQRNKGNFPGRFSGRQFSNSRSEMNVSTLELGDSALYLCATRTSGETQYFGPGTRLLVL.

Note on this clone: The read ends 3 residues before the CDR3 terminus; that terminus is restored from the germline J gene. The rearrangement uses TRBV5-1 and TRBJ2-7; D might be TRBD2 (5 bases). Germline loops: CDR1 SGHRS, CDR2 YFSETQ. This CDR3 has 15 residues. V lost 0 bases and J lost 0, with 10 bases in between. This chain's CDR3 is CASSLAGESSYEQYF. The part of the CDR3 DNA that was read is TGCGCCAGCAGCTTGGCCGGGGAGAGCTCCTACGAG.